Presented here are 9 T cell receptor beta chains from one specimen sequenced in a study of shared clonotypes between healthy human individuals. Selected positively for CCR7 and CD45RO-negative, naive CD8 cells excluded terminally differentiated effector memory CD45RA+ cells. The method was immunoSEQ multiplex PCR; TCRdb's version includes in-frame clones alone and lacks a portion of them. The table records about 2 million clones, roughly 95% of them present only once. Sequenced input: naive CD8+ T cells sorted from blood. Receptors originate from a man aged 18 to 29 in good health.

This clone was recorded only once. Other DNA sequences in the same sample also yield this CDR3. The chain employs TRBV29-1 and TRBJ1-1; 9 bases are a match to TRBD1. The CDR3 loop spans 12 amino acids. V was pared by 7 bases and J by 4 bases, with 4 bases of the junction left unmatched. CDR1 is SQVTM, CDR2 ANQGSEA, per germline. CDR3 loop: CSGMTGGTEAFF. The CDR3 nucleotides are TGCAGCGGGATGACAGGGGGCACTGAAGCTTTCTTT. The whole variable domain, filled in from reference TRBV29-1 and TRBJ1-1, reads SAVISQKPSRDICQRGTSLTIQCQVDSQVTMMFWYRQQPGQSLTLIATANQGSEATYESGFVIDKFPISRPNLTFSTLTVSNMSPEDSSIYLCSGMTGGTEAFFGQGTRLTVV.

The chain combines TRBV16 with TRBJ1-5; no firm D call. V was pared by 1 base and J by 0 bases, with 10 bases between. CDR1 is KGHSY and CDR2 is FQNENV in the germline V gene. The CDR3 contains 16 residues. The CDR3 loop is CASSQWEVISNQPQHF. DNA for the CDR3: TGTGCCAGCAGCCAATGGGAAGTGATTAGCAATCAGCCCCAGCATTTT. Based on the CDR3 plus reference TRBV16 and TRBJ1-5, the full variable domain is GEEVAQTPKHLVRGEGQKAKLYCAPIKGHSYVFWYQQVLKNEFKFLISFQNENVFDETGMPKERFSAKCLPNSPCSLEIQATKLEDSAVYFCASSQWEVISNQPQHFGDGTRLSIL.

V is TRBV6-5 and J is TRBJ1-3; 9 bases line up with TRBD1. The trim removed 5 bases at V and 4 bases at J, leaving 6 bases unmatched. The CDR3 covers 15 residues. From germline, CDR1 is MNHEY and CDR2 SVGAGI. The CDR3 sequence: CASSSTGTGGNTIYF. In nucleotides, the CDR3 is TGTGCCAGCAGTAGCACCGGGACAGGGGGAAACACCATATATTTT.

The genes are TRBV7-2 and TRBJ2-7; D gene unclear. Trimming cost V 3 bases and J 3 bases, with 12 bases left between them. The CDR3 runs 14 residues. Germline-derived CDR1 and CDR2 are SGHTA and FQGNSA. CDR3 in DNA: TGTGCCAGCAGCTTGATCGGCACGTACTACGAGCAGTACTTC. Amino acids: CASSLIGTYYEQYF.

To note about this clone: This sample includes further DNA sequences coding for the same CDR3. The V and J genes are TRBV9 and TRBJ2-7; 12 bases align to TRBD1. The CDR3 sequence is 15 residues long. Per germline, CDR1 SGDLS and CDR2 YYNGEE. Trimming removed 2 bases from V and 4 bases from J; junction bases left unmatched: 4. The CDR3 DNA reads as TGTGCCAGCAGCGTCGGGACAGGGGGCGGATACGAGCAGTACTTC. Residues: CASSVGTGGGYEQYF.

This chain links TRBV10-3 with TRBJ2-6, with D tentatively TRBD2 (5 bases). Germline V gene lookup returns CDR1 ENHRY and CDR2 SYGVKD. The ends were cut back, 10 bases at V and 2 bases at J, with 12 bases in the middle. This CDR3 has 14 residues. The CDR3 spells CATDSGTGANVLTF. The CDR3 DNA follows: TGTGCCACCGACTCGGGGACTGGGGCCAACGTCCTGACTTTC.

The V and J genes are TRBV19 and TRBJ2-3; 9 bases match TRBD2. The CDR3 has 17 amino acids. V lost 5 bases, J lost 4 bases, and 13 bases stayed unmatched. The germline V gene has CDR1 LNHDA and CDR2 SQIVND (reference sequence). The CDR3 loop is CASSAELSGSRADTQYF. CDR3 nucleotides: TGTGCCAGTAGTGCTGAACTTAGCGGGAGTCGGGCAGATACGCAGTATTTT.

This CDR3 is CAWTAGEGGYTF. The CDR3 region has the DNA TGTGCCTGGACGGCAGGGGAGGGTGGCTACACCTTC. V usage is TRBV30 and J usage is TRBJ1-2; possibly TRBD1 for D (6 bases). V lost 4 bases to trimming and J lost 7 bases, with 13 bases between them. Germline values: CDR1 GTSNPN, CDR2 SVGIG (reference sequence). CDR3 size: 12 residues. Variable domain in full (rest from reference TRBV30 and TRBJ1-2): SQTIHQWPATLVQPVGSPLSLECTVEGTSNPNLYWYRQAAGRGLQLLFYSVGIGQISSEVPQNLSASRPQDRQFILSSKKLLLSDSGFYLCAWTAGEGGYTFGSGTRLTVV.

The J gene is TRBJ2-1, the V gene TRBV29-1, with 7 bases matching TRBD1. Looked up from germline, CDR1 is SQVTM and CDR2 is ANQGSEA. V lost 3 bases, J lost 3 bases, and 5 bases stayed unmatched. The CDR3 consists of 14 residues. This CDR3 is CSVDEGAIYNEQFF. As DNA, the CDR3 is TGCAGCGTTGATGAGGGGGCGATCTACAATGAGCAGTTCTTC.